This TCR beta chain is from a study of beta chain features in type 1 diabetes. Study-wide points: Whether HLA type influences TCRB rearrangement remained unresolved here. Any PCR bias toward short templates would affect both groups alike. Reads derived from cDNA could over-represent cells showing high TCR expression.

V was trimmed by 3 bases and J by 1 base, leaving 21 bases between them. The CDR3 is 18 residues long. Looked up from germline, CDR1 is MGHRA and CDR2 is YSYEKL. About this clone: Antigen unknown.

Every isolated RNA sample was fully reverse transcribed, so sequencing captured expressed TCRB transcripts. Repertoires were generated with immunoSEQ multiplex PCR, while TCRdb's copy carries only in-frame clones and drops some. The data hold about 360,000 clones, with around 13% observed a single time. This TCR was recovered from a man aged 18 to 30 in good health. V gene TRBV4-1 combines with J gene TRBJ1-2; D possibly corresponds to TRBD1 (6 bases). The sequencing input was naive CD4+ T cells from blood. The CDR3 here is CASSHLRGAESRNYGYTF. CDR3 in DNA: TGCGCCAGCAGCCACCTCCGGGGGGCCGAAAGTCGTAACTATGGCTACACCTTC.